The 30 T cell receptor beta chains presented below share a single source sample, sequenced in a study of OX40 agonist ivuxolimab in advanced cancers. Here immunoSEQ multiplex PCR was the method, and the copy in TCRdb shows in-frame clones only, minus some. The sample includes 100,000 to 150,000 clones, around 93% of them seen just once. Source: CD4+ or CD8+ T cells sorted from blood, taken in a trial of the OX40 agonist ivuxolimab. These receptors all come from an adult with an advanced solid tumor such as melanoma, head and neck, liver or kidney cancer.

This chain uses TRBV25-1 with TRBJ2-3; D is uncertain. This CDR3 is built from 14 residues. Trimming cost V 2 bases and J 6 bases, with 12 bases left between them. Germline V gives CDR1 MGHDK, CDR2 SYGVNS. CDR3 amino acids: CASSENGARDTQYF. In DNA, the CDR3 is TGTGCCAGCAGTGAAAATGGTGCCAGGGATACGCAGTATTTT.

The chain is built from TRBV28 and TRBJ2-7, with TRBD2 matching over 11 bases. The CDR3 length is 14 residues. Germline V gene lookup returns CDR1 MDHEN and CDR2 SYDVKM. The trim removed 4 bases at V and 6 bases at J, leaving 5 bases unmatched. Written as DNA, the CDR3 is TGTGCCAGCAGTTATAGCGGGAGGGCCCGCGAGCAGTACTTC. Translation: CASSYSGRAREQYF.

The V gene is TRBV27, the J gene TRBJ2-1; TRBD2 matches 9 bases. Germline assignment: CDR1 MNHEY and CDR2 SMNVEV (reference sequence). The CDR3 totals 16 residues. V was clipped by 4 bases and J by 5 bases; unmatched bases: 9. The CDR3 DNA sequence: TGTGCCAGCAGTTCCCCAGGTGCGGGAGGGGACAATGAGCAGTTCTTC. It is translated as CASSSPGAGGDNEQFF.

CDR3 amino acids: CASSVQGAGQPQHF. The CDR3 nucleotides read TGCGCCAGCAGCGTACAGGGGGCAGGGCAGCCCCAGCATTTT. V usage is TRBV5-1 and J usage is TRBJ1-5, with TRBD1 matching over 9 bases. CDR3 size: 14 residues. The V gene's germline CDR1 is SGHRS and CDR2 YFSETQ. V was pared by 4 bases and J by 7 bases, with 6 bases of the junction left unmatched.

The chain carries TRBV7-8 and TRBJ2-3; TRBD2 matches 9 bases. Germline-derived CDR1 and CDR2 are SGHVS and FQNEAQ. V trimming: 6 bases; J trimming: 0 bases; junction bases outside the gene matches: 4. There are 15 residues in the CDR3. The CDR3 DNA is TGTGCCAGCAGACCGGCGGGGGGGAGCACAGATACGCAGTATTTT. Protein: CASRPAGGSTDTQYF.

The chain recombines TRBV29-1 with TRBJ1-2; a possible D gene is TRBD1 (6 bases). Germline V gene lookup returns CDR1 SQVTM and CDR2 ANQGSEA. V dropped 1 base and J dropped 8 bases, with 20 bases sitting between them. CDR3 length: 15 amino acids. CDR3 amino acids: CSVEGGQTSLGGYTF. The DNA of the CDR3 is TGCAGCGTTGAAGGTGGACAGACGTCCTTAGGGGGCTACACCTTC.

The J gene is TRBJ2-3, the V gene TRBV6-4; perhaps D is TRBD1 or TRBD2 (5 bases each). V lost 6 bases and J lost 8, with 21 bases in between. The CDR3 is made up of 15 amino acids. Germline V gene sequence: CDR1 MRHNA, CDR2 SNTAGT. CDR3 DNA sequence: TGTGCCAGCAGCGCCGGGACGGCCCTTGGTGGTACGCAGTATTTT. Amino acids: CASSAGTALGGTQYF.

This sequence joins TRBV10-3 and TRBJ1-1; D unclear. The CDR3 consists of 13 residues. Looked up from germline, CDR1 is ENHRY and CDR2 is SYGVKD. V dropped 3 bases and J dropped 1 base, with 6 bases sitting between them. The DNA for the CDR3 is TGTGCCATCAGTGATGACACGAACACTGAAGCTTTCTTT. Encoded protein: CAISDDTNTEAFF.

CDR3 coding DNA: TGTGCCAGCAGCGTAGGGCAGGGGAATACGCAGTATTTT. Residues: CASSVGQGNTQYF. This sequence joins TRBV9 and TRBJ2-3, with TRBD1 as a possible D gene (6 bases). V lost 0 bases, J lost 7 bases, and 9 bases lay in between. CDR1 and CDR2 (germline): SGDLS, YYNGEE. This CDR3 is built from 13 residues.

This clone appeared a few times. The CDR3 DNA sequence: TGTGCCAGCAGCTTATGGCAGGGGGCAGGGGCCAACGTCCTGACTTTC. It codes for CASSLWQGAGANVLTF. V and J are TRBV7-8 and TRBJ2-6; 8 nucleotides agree with TRBD1. V shed 2 bases, J shed 4 bases, and the junction held 4 bases outside the gene matches. The germline gives CDR1 SGHVS, CDR2 FQNEAQ. This CDR3 is built from 16 residues.

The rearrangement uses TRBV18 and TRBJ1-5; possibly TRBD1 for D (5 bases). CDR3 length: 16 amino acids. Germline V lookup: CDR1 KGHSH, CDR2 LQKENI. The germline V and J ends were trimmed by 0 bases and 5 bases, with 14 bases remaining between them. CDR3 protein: CASSPPGRVRDQPQHF. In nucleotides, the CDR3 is TGTGCCAGCTCACCACCGGGCAGGGTAAGGGATCAGCCCCAGCATTTT.

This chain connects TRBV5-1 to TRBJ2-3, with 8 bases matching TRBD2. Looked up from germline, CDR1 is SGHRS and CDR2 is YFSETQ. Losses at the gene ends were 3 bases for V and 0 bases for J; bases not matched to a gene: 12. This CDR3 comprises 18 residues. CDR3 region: CASSWPGLEYTSTDTQYF. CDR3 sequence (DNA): TGCGCCAGCAGCTGGCCGGGACTAGAATACACTAGCACAGATACGCAGTATTTT.

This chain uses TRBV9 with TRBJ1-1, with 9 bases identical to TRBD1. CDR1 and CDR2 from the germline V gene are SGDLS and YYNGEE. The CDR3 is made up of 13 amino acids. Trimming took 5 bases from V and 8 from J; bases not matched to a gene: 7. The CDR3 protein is CASSLRTGGEAFF. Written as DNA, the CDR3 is TGTGCCAGCAGTCTACGCACAGGGGGCGAAGCTTTCTTT.

This CDR3 is CAIKGGSSYEQYF. CDR3 nucleotide sequence: TGTGCCATCAAGGGCGGGAGCTCCTACGAGCAGTACTTC. The rearrangement joins TRBV10-3 to TRBJ2-7; TRBD2 agrees at 7 bases. Germline lookup yields CDR1 ENHRY and CDR2 SYGVKD. CDR3 length: 13 residues. The ends lost 7 bases at V and 0 bases at J; junction bases unmatched: 3.

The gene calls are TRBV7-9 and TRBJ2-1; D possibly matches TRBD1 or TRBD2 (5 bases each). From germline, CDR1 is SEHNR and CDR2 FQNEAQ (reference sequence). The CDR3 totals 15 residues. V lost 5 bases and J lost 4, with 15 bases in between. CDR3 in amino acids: CASSGLGDRYNEQFF. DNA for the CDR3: TGTGCCAGCAGCGGCCTGGGGGATCGGTACAATGAGCAGTTCTTC.

The CDR3 loop is CASSPQGSYQPQHF. CDR3 in DNA: TGTGCCAGCAGCCCACAGGGCAGTTATCAGCCCCAGCATTTT. The chain has TRBV14 and TRBJ1-5; a possible D gene is TRBD1 (6 bases). The CDR3 consists of 14 residues. The germline CDR1 and CDR2 sequences are SGHDN and FVKESK. Trimming pared 4 bases from V and 5 bases from J, leaving 12 bases between.

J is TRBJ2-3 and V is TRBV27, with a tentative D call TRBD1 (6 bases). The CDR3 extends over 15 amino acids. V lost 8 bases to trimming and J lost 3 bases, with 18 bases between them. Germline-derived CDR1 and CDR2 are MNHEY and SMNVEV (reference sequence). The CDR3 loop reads CASARRQGITDTQYF. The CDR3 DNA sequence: TGTGCCAGCGCCCGGCGGCAGGGGATAACAGATACGCAGTATTTT.

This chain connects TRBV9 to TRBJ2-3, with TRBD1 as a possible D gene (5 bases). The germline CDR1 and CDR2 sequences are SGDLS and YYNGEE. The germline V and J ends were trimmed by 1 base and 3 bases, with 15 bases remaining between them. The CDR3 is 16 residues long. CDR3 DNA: TGTGCCAGCAGCGTAAGTGGGTTCAGGGATACAGATACGCAGTATTTT. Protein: CASSVSGFRDTDTQYF.

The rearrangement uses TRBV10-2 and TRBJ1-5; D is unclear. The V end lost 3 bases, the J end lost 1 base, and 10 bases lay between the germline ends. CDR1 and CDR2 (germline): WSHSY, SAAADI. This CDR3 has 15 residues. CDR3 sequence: CASSDELKSNQPQHF. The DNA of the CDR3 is TGCGCCAGCAGTGACGAACTCAAGAGCAATCAGCCCCAGCATTTT.

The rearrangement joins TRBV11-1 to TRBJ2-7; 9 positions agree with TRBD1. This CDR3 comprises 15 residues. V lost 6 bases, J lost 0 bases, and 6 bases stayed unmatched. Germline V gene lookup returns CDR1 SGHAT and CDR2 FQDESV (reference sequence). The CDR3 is CASSYRGPSSYEQYF. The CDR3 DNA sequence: TGTGCCAGCAGTTACAGGGGGCCGAGCTCCTACGAGCAGTACTTC.

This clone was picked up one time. CDR3 sequence: CASIPTGRSGANVLTF. Written as DNA, the CDR3 is TGTGCCAGCATCCCGACAGGACGCTCTGGGGCCAACGTCCTGACTTTC. The V call is TRBV5-6, the J call TRBJ2-6, with D tentatively TRBD1 (6 bases). The CDR3 length is 16 residues. Germline-derived CDR1 and CDR2 are SGHDT and YYEEEE. Trimming stripped 6 bases from V and 0 bases from J, with 13 bases between.

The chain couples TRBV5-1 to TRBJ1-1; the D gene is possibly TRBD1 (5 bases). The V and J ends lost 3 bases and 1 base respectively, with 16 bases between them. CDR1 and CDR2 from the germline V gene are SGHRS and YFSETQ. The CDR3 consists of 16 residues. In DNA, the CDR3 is TGCGCCAGCAGCTCCAAACACAGGACCGGGAACACTGAAGCTTTCTTT. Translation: CASSSKHRTGNTEAFF.

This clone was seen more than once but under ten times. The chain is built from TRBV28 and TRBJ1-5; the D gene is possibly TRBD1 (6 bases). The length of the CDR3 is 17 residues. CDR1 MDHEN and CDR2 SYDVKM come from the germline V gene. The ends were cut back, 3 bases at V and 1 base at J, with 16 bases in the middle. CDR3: CASSFGDIGISNQPQHF. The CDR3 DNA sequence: TGTGCCAGCAGTTTTGGGGACATCGGGATAAGCAATCAGCCCCAGCATTTT.

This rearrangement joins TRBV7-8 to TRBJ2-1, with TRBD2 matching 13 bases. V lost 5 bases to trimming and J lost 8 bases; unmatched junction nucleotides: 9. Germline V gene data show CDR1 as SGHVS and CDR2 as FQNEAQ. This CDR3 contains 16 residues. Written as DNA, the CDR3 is TGTGCCAGCAGCACGGGACTAGCGGGGCCGGGGGATGAGCAGTTCTTC. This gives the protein CASSTGLAGPGDEQFF.

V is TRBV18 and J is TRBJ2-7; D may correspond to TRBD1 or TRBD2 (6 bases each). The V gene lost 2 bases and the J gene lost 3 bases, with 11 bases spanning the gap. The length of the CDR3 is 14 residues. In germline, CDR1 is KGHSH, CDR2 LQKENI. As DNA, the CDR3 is TGTGCCAGCTCACCATGGGGGGACAACTACGAGCAGTACTTC. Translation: CASSPWGDNYEQYF.

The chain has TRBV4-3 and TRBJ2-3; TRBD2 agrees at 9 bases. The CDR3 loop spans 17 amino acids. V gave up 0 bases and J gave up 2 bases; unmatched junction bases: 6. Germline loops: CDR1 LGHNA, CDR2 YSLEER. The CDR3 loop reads CASSQDPSGRSTDTQYF. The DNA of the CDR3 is TGCGCCAGCAGCCAAGATCCGAGCGGGAGGTCCACAGATACGCAGTATTTT.

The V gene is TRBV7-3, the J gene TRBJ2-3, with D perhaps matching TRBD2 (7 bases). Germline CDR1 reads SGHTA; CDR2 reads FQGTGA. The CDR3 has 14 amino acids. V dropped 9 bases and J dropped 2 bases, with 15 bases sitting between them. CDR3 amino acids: CARRGGAVTDTQYF. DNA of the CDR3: TGTGCCAGGAGAGGGGGGGCCGTCACAGATACGCAGTATTTT.

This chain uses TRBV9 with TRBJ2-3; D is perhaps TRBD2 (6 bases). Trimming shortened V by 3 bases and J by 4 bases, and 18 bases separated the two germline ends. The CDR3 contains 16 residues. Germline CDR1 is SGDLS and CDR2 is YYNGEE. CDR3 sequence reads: CASSAGLSLPPDTQYF. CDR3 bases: TGTGCCAGCAGCGCGGGACTCTCCCTCCCCCCAGATACGCAGTATTTT.

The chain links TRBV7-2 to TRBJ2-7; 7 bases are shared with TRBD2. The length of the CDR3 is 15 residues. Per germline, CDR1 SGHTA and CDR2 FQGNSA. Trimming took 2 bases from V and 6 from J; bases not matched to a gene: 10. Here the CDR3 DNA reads TGTGCCAGCAGCTTATGGGGGGGACGAGCCCGCGAGCAGTACTTC. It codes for CASSLWGGRAREQYF.

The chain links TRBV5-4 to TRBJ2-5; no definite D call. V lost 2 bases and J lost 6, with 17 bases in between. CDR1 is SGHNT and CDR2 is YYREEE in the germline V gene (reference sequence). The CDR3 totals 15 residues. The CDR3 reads CASSFARTGVQTQYF. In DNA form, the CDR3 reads TGTGCCAGCAGCTTCGCCCGGACCGGAGTTCAGACCCAGTACTTC.